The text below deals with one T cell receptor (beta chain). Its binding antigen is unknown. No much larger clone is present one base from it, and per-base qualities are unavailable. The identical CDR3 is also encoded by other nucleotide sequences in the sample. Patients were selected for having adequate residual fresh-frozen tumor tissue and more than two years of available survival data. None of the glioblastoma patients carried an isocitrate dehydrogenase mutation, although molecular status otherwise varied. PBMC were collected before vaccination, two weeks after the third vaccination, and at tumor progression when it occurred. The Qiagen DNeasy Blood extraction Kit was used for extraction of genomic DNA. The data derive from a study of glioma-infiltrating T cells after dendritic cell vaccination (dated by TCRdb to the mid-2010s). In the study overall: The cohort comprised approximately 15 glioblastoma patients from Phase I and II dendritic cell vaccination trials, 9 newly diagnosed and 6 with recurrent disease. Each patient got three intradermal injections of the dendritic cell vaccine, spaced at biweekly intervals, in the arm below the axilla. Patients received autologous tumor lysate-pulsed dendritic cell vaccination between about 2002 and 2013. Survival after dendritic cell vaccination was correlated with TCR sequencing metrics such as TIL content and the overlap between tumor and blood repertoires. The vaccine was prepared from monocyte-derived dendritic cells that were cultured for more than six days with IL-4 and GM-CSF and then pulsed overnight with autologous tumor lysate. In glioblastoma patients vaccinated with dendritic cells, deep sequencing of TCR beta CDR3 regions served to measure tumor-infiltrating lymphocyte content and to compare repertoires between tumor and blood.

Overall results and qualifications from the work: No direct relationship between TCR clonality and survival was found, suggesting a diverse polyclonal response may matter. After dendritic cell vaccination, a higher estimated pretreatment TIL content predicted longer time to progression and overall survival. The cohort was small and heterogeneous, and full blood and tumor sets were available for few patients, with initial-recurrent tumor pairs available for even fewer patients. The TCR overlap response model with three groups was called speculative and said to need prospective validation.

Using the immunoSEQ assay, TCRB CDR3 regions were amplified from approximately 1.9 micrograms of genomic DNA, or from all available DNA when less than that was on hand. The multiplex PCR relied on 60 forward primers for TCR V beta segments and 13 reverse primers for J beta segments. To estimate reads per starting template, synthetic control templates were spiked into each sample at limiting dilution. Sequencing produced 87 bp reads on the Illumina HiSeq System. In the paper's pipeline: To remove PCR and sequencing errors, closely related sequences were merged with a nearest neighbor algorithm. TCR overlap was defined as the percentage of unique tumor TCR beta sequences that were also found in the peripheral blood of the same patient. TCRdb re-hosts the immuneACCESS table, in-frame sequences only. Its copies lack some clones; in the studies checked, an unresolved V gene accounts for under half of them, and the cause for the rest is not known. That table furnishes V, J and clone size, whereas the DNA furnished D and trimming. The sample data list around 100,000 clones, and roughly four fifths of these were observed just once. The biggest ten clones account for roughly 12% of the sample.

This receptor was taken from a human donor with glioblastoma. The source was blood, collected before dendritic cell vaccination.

The sequenced DNA is TGCGCCAGCAGCTTGGACGGGGGGGGGCCTTACAATGAGCAGTTCTTC. Translated, this gives CASSLDGGGPYNEQFF. The chain employs TRBV5-1 and TRBJ2-1; 8 bases in between match TRBD2. V is cut back by 0 bases and J by 4 bases, with 6 bases in the junction unmatched. Taken from cysteine to phenylalanine, the CDR3 has 16 residues. CDR3 DNA is the only sequence kept; it has 48 bases, read in frame from the first base. Reading the germline V gene gives CDR1 SGHRS and CDR2 YFSETQ.